The 11 T cell receptor beta chains listed next were all sequenced from one sample in a study of cytomegalovirus exposure and HLA in healthy donors. The primer mix had 60 Vbeta and 13 Jbeta primers. The table came from immunoSEQ multiplex PCR; TCRdb's copy has only in-frame clones and leaves some out. The table has approximately 97,000 clones, roughly four fifths seen once. Material for sequencing was PBMCs. The receptors shown here come from a man aged 40-49 years in good health and CMV-seropositive.

The chain couples TRBV5-1 to TRBJ1-2; 11 bases align to TRBD1. The CDR3 is 14 amino acids. CDR1 is SGHRS and CDR2 is YFSETQ in the germline V gene. The J segment lost 4 bases and the V segment lost 4 bases, leaving 3 bases of the junction unmatched. As DNA, the CDR3 is TGCGCCAGCAGCATGGGACAGGGGGTCTATGGCTACACCTTC. This encodes CASSMGQGVYGYTF.

The chain couples TRBV11-1 to TRBJ2-2; D possibly corresponds to TRBD2 (6 bases). Germline CDR1 and CDR2: SGHAT and FQDESV (reference sequence). The CDR3 runs to 14 residues. Between the trimmed V and J ends, which lost 6 bases and 5 bases, there was a span of 13 bases. The CDR3 sequence: CASRAGLGTGELFF. CDR3 coding DNA: TGTGCCAGCAGAGCGGGCCTCGGGACCGGGGAGCTGTTTTTT.

This chain connects TRBV10-2 to TRBJ2-4, with D unclear. Germline CDR1 reads WSHSY; CDR2 reads SAAADI. CDR3 length: 17 residues. The V and J ends lost 2 bases and 0 bases respectively, with 14 bases between them. Here the CDR3 reads CASSELQAPLAKNIQYF. Written as DNA, the CDR3 is TGCGCCAGCAGTGAGCTTCAGGCCCCACTAGCCAAAAACATTCAGTACTTC.

The chain couples TRBV6-6 to TRBJ1-2; 8 bases match TRBD1. The CDR3 spans 13 residues. Germline trimming cut 0 bases from V and 7 bases from J; bases unmatched to any gene: 1. Germline V gene lookup returns CDR1 MNHNY and CDR2 SVGAGI (reference sequence). CDR3 in DNA: TGTGCCAGCAGTTACTCGACAGGGGCTGGCTACACCTTC. Protein: CASSYSTGAGYTF.

The chain has TRBV7-9 and TRBJ2-2, with TRBD2 identical over 7 bases. The trim removed 11 bases at V and 6 bases at J, leaving 15 bases unmatched. The CDR3 spans 15 residues. Germline loops: CDR1 SEHNR, CDR2 FQNEAQ (reference sequence). CDR3 nucleotide sequence: TGTGCCGCTGGGGGGGTGGCGTCTCGTTCCGGGGAGCTGTTTTTT. Residues: CAAGGVASRSGELFF.

This chain links TRBV5-1 with TRBJ2-6, with D possibly matching TRBD1 (5 bases). V was shortened by 2 bases and J by 0 bases, with 12 bases between the two germline ends. The CDR3 consists of 17 residues. Germline V CDR1 and CDR2: SGHRS, YFSETQ. In DNA, the CDR3 is TGCGCCAGCAGCTTAATAAGACAGCGCTCTGGGGCCAACGTCCTGACTTTC. It specifies CASSLIRQRSGANVLTF.

J is TRBJ2-1 and V is TRBV19, with a possible D match to TRBD2 (6 bases). The germline V gene encodes CDR1 LNHDA and CDR2 SQIVND (reference sequence). The CDR3 has 12 residues. The germline V and J ends were trimmed by 5 bases and 4 bases, with 6 bases remaining between them. In DNA, the CDR3 is TGTGCCAGTAGTCGGGAGTACAATGAGCAGTTCTTC. It codes for CASSREYNEQFF.

DNA of the CDR3: TGTGCCAGCAGTTTCCCAGGGTTCTGGGGCTACACCTTC. Protein sequence: CASSFPGFWGYTF. This chain links TRBV27 with TRBJ1-2; a possible D gene is TRBD1 (5 bases). Trimming shortened V by 3 bases and J by 8 bases, and 13 bases separated the two germline ends. The CDR3 loop spans 13 amino acids. From germline, CDR1 is MNHEY and CDR2 SMNVEV (reference sequence).

This clone came up once. The chain links TRBV19 to TRBJ1-5, with 7 bases aligning to TRBD1. The ends lost 6 bases at V and 2 bases at J; junction bases unmatched: 10. The CDR3 sequence is 16 residues long. CDR1 is LNHDA, CDR2 SQIVND, per germline (reference sequence). In DNA form, the CDR3 reads TGTGCCAGTAGAAGGCAGGGGGTGGTTGGCAATCAGCCCCAGCATTTT. Protein sequence: CASRRQGVVGNQPQHF.

To note about this clone: The germline gene is not matched at one end of the junction; a read error may be the cause. J is TRBJ1-1 and V is TRBV7-9; 10 bases map to TRBD1. The CDR3 runs to 16 residues. Germline CDR1 reads SEHNR; CDR2 reads FQNEAQ (reference sequence). The CDR3 DNA follows: TGTTCCAGCAGCTTAGGAGCCGGACAGGGGGGCACTGAAGCTTTCTTT. Translating gives CSSSLGAGQGGTEAFF.

This clone was observed a single time. V is TRBV6-5 and J is TRBJ1-2, with D possibly matching TRBD1 (6 bases). V was clipped by 7 bases and J by 0 bases, with 15 bases between them. Germline V gives CDR1 MNHEY, CDR2 SVGAGI. The CDR3 covers 15 residues. Written as DNA, the CDR3 is TGTGCCAGCATTCAAGCCGGACAGACTAACTATGGCTACACCTTC. It is translated as CASIQAGQTNYGYTF.